A selection of T cell receptor beta chains follows, all from one sample in a study of blood T cell repertoires in COVID-19. Clones were sequenced by immunoSEQ multiplex PCR, and TCRdb holds only the in-frame ones, with some missing. The table shows roughly 140,000 clones, with 75% to 90% occurring only once. What was sequenced was peripheral blood. These TCRs come from a man in his 70s with acute or convalescent COVID-19. CDR3s include the opening cysteine and the closing phenylalanine or tryptophan. The D gene is left open where the match is weak.

CDR3	DNA	D	V	J
CASSASYEQYF	TGTGCCAGCTCAGCGTCCTACGAGCAGTACTTC	-	TRBV18	TRBJ2-7
CASSSPGQGRGGEQFF	TGCGCCAGCAGCTCGCCTGGACAGGGGAGAGGAGGTGAGCAGTTCTTC	TRBD1	TRBV5-1	TRBJ2-1
CASSFDRATLETQYF	TGTGCCAGCAGTTTTGACAGGGCCACGTTGGAGACCCAGTACTTC	TRBD1	TRBV28	TRBJ2-5
CASSPSGQGTVSPLHF	TGTGCCAGCTCACCATCCGGACAGGGAACAGTTTCACCCCTCCACTTT	TRBD1	TRBV18	TRBJ1-6
CASSPGTVYGYTF	TGTGCCAGCAGCCCCGGGACAGTCTATGGCTACACCTTC	TRBD1	TRBV14	TRBJ1-2
CASSPHPPTGTSGLRTQYF	TGTGCCAGCTCACCACACCCCCCAACCGGGACTAGCGGTCTTCGTACGCAGTATTTT	TRBD2	TRBV18	TRBJ2-3
CASSLVRLAHTGELFF	TGTGCCAGCAGCTTAGTCCGACTAGCGCACACCGGGGAGCTGTTTTTT	TRBD2	TRBV7-2	TRBJ2-2
CASSLGRASGNTIYF	TGTGCCAGCAGCTTGGGCAGGGCGAGTGGAAACACCATATATTTT	-	TRBV13	TRBJ1-3
CASTRMGEGGYGYTF	TGTGCCAGTACCCGGATGGGGGAGGGAGGCTATGGCTACACCTTC	-	TRBV19	TRBJ1-2
CASKASGRDTQYF	TGTGCCAGCAAAGCTAGCGGGAGAGATACGCAGTATTTT	TRBD2	TRBV6-4	TRBJ2-3
CSGAAGGYGYTF	TGCAGCGGGGCAGCGGGAGGTTATGGCTACACCTTC	-	TRBV29-1	TRBJ1-2